Shown below are 9 T cell receptor beta chains from a single sample sequenced in a study of T cell responses to AZD1222 COVID-19 vaccine. Sequencing used immunoSEQ multiplex PCR; TCRdb keeps in-frame clones, though not all of them. The table shows 180,000 or so clones, with approximately 93% occurring only once. Material: peripheral blood, obtained 28 days after the second AZD1222 dose. The receptors stem from an adult who received the AZD1222 COVID-19 vaccine.

V is TRBV25-1 and J is TRBJ1-2; no firm D call. The length of the CDR3 is 12 residues. Trimming removed 10 bases at V and 4 bases at J, with 13 bases between. Per germline, CDR1 MGHDK and CDR2 SYGVNS. The CDR3: CATKLAGYGYTF. CDR3 DNA: TGTGCCACCAAACTAGCGGGCTATGGCTACACCTTC.

The gene calls are TRBV19 and TRBJ2-5; D is perhaps TRBD2 (5 bases). This CDR3 is built from 13 residues. Trimming took 3 bases from V and 5 from J, leaving 10 bases between them. CDR1 LNHDA and CDR2 SQIVND come from the germline V gene (reference sequence). The CDR3 here is CASSITGMETQYF. Written as DNA, the CDR3 is TGTGCCAGTAGTATTACCGGGATGGAGACCCAGTACTTC.

The chain has TRBV18 and TRBJ1-2; 7 positions agree with TRBD1. Germline lookup yields CDR1 KGHSH and CDR2 LQKENI. This CDR3 is built from 14 residues. Germline trimming cut 0 bases from V and 2 bases from J; bases unmatched to any gene: 0. CDR3 residues: CASSPPTGNYGYTF. The CDR3 bases are TGTGCCAGCTCACCACCGACAGGGAACTATGGCTACACCTTC. Combining the CDR3 with reference TRBV18 and TRBJ1-2 gives the whole variable domain NAGVMQNPRHLVRRRGQEARLRCSPMKGHSHVYWYRQLPEEGLKFMVYLQKENIIDESGMPKERFSAEFPKEGPSILRIQQVVRGDSAAYFCASSPPTGNYGYTFGSGTRLTVV.

The chain's CDR3 is CASSPERGGGETQYF. Written as DNA, the CDR3 is TGTGCCAGCAGCCCAGAGCGGGGGGGCGGGGAGACCCAGTACTTC. This chain connects TRBV3-1 (or the pseudogene TRBV3-2) to TRBJ2-5; TRBD2 matches at 10 bases. The V gene end was trimmed by 4 bases and the J gene end by 5 bases; junction bases not matched to a gene: 7. Germline CDR1 and CDR2: LGHDT and YNNKEL (reference sequence). The CDR3 totals 15 residues.

This chain joins TRBV6-2 or TRBV6-3 and TRBJ1-1; tentatively, D is TRBD1 (5 bases). The CDR3 covers 13 residues. Germline lookup yields CDR1 MNHEY and CDR2 SVGEGT. Deletions cut 2 bases from V and 8 bases from J, with 12 bases between. CDR3 protein: CASSYGGVMEAFF. The CDR3 coding sequence is TGTGCCAGCAGTTACGGGGGAGTGATGGAAGCTTTCTTT.

The chain couples TRBV9 to TRBJ2-7; 11 nucleotides agree with TRBD2. Losses at the gene ends were 2 bases for V and 0 bases for J; bases not matched to a gene: 1. The CDR3 length is 15 residues. Germline values: CDR1 SGDLS, CDR2 YYNGEE. In DNA, the CDR3 is TGTGCCAGCAGCGTCGGACTAGCGGGCTCCTACGAGCAGTACTTC. Encoded protein: CASSVGLAGSYEQYF.

V gene TRBV6-4 combines with J gene TRBJ1-2, with 8 bases aligning to TRBD1. With V trimmed by 6 bases and J by 3 bases, 3 bases remained unmatched. CDR1 MRHNA and CDR2 SNTAGT come from the germline V gene. The CDR3 is 13 residues long. CDR3 sequence: CASRKTGDYGYTF. The DNA for the CDR3 is TGTGCCAGCAGGAAGACAGGGGACTATGGCTACACCTTC.

This chain links TRBV7-9 with TRBJ1-6, with D unresolved. V was pared by 1 base and J by 10 bases, with 11 bases between. CDR1 and CDR2 (germline): SEHNR, FQNEAQ (reference sequence). This CDR3 has 14 residues. CDR3 in amino acids: CASSLGEAASPLHF. In nucleotides, the CDR3 is TGTGCCAGCAGCTTAGGGGAGGCGGCATCACCCCTCCACTTT.

The chain recombines TRBV30 with TRBJ1-3; the match to TRBD1 covers 8 bases. The CDR3 spans 15 residues. Trimming cost V 2 bases and J 4 bases; bases outside gene matches: 7. CDR1 and CDR2 from the germline V gene are GTSNPN and SVGIG (reference sequence). The DNA of the CDR3 is TGTGCCTGGAGTCTTGGACAGGGATCAGGAAACACCATATATTTT. Protein sequence: CAWSLGQGSGNTIYF.